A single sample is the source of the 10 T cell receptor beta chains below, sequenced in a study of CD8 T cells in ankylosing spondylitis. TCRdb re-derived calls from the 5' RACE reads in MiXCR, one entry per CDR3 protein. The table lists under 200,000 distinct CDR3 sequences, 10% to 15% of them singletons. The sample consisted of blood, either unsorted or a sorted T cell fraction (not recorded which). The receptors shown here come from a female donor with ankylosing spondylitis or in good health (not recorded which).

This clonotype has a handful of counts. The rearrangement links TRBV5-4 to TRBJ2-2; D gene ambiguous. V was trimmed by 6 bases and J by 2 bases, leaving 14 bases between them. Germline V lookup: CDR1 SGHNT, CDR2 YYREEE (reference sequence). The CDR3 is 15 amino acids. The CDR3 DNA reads TGTGCCAGCACCCTCCTGGGCAAAAACACCGGGGAGCTGTTTTTT. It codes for CASTLLGKNTGELFF. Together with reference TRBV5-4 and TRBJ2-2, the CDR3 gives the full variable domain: ETGVTQSPTHLIKTRGQQVTLRCSSQSGHNTVSWYQQALGQGPQFIFQYYREEENGRGNFPPRFSGLQFPNYSSELNVNALELDDSALYLCASTLLGKNTGELFFGEGSRLTVL.

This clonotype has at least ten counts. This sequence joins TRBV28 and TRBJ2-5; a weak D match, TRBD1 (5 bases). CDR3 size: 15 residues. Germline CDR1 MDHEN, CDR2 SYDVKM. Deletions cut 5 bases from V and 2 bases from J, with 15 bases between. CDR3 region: CASSLLGAGQETQYF. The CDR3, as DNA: TGTGCCAGCAGTCTTTTAGGGGCTGGTCAAGAGACCCAGTACTTC.

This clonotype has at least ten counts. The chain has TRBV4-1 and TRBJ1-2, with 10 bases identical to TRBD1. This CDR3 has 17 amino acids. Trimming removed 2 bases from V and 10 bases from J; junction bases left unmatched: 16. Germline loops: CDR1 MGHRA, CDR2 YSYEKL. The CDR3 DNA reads TGCGCCAGCAGCCAAAGGGCATGGGGGGACAGGGGACATTACTACACCTTC. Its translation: CASSQRAWGDRGHYYTF.

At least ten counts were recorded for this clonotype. CDR3 region: CASSVAGTGTDTQYF. CDR3 nucleotides: TGTGCCAGCAGCGTTGCCGGGACAGGGACAGATACGCAGTATTTT. V usage is TRBV7-9 and J usage is TRBJ2-3, with 9 bases that match TRBD1. Germline V gene sequence: CDR1 SEHNR, CDR2 FQNEAQ (reference sequence). The CDR3 extends over 15 amino acids. Losses at the gene ends were 5 bases for V and 3 bases for J; bases not matched to a gene: 6.

CDR3 coding DNA: TGTGCCAGCAGTTTTTGGGGGACGACTGCAGATACGCAGTATTTT. This sequence encodes CASSFWGTTADTQYF. The rearrangement links TRBV6-5 to TRBJ2-3; D may correspond to TRBD1 or TRBD2 (5 bases each). CDR1 is MNHEY, CDR2 SVGAGI, per germline. The V and J ends lost 4 bases and 4 bases respectively, with 15 bases between them. The length of the CDR3 is 15 residues.

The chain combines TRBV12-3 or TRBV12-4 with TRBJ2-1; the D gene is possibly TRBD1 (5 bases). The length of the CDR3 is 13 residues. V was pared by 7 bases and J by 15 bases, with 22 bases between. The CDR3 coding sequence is TGTGCCAGCACCTGGGGCGCGGTGGCTAGTCTGTTCTTC. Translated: CASTWGAVASLFF.

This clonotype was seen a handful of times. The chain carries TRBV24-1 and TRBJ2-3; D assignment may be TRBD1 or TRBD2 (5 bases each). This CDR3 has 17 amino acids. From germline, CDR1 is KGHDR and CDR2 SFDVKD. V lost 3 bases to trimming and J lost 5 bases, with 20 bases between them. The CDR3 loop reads CATSDNWGLGQEDTQYF. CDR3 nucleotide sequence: TGTGCCACCAGTGATAATTGGGGGTTGGGGCAAGAAGATACGCAGTATTTT.

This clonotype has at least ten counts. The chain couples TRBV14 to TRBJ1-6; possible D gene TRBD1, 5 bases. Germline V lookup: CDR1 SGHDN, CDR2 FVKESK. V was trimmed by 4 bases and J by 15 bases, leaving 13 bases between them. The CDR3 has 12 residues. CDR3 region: CASSPPWTLLHF. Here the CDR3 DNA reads TGTGCCAGCAGCCCGCCCTGGACACTCCTCCACTTT. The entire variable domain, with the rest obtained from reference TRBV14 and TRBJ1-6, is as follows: EAGVTQFPSHSVIEKGQTVTLRCDPISGHDNLYWYRRVMGKEIKFLLHFVKESKQDESGMPNNRFLAERTGGTYSTLKVQPAELEDSGVYFCASSPPWTLLHFGNGTRLTVT.

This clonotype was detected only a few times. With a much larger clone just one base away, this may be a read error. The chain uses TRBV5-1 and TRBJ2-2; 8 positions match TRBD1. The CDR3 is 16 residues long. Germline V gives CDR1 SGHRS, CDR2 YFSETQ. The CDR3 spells CASSFRTGQNTGKLFF. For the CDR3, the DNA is TGCGCCAGCAGCTTCCGGACAGGGCAGAACACCGGGAAGCTGTTTTTT. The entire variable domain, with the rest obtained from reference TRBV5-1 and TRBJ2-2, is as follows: KAGVTQTPRYLIKTRGQQVTLSCSPISGHRSVSWYQQTPGQGLQFLFEYFSETQRNKGNFPGRFSGRQFSNSRSEMNVSTLELGDSALYLCASSFRTGQNTGKLFFGEGSRLTVL.

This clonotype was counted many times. This chain's CDR3 is CSARPAGYNSPLHF. DNA for the CDR3: TGCAGTGCTAGACCGGCTGGCTATAATTCACCCCTCCACTTT. The chain carries TRBV20-1 and TRBJ1-6; no reliable D call. This CDR3 contains 14 residues. The V and J ends lost 2 bases and 3 bases respectively, with 8 bases between them. Per germline, CDR1 DFQATT and CDR2 SNEGSKA (reference sequence).